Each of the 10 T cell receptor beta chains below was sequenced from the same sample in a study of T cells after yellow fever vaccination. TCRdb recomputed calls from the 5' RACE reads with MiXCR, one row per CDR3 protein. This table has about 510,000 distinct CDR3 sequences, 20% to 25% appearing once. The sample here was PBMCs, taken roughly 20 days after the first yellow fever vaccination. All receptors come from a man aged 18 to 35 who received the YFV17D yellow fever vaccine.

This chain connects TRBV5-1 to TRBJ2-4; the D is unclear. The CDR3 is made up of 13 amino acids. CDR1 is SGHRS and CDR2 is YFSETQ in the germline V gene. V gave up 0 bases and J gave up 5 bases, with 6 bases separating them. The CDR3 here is CASSLEGENIQYF. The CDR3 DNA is TGCGCCAGCAGCTTGGAGGGTGAAAACATTCAGTACTTC.

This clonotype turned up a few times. DNA for the CDR3: TGTGCCAGCAGCCTCTCCGGGACTAGCGGACACAATGAGCAGTTCTTC. This codes for CASSLSGTSGHNEQFF. The chain carries TRBV9 and TRBJ2-1; 11 bases are shared with TRBD2. Germline V CDR1 and CDR2: SGDLS, YYNGEE. Trimming took 4 bases from V and 5 from J; bases not matched to a gene: 8. The CDR3 runs to 16 residues.

The CDR3 spells CASSKEGSSYNEQFF. The DNA for the CDR3 is TGTGCCAGCAGTAAGGAGGGGAGCTCCTACAATGAGCAGTTCTTC. The chain combines TRBV7-2 with TRBJ2-1, with D possibly matching TRBD2 (6 bases). Germline CDR1 SGHTA, CDR2 FQGNSA. V was shortened by 6 bases and J by 0 bases, with 12 bases between the two germline ends. CDR3 length equals 15 residues.

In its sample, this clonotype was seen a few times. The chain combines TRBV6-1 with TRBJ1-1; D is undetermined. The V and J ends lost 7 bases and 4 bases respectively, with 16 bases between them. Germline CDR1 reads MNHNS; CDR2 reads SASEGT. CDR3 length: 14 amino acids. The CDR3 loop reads CASIPAPLGTEAFF. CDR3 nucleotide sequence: TGTGCCAGCATCCCGGCCCCCTTGGGCACTGAAGCTTTCTTT.

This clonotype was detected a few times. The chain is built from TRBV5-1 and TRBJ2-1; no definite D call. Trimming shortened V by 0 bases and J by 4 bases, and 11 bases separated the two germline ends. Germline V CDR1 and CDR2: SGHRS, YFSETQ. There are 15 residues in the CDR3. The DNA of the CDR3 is TGCGCCAGCAGCTTGGGGCGGAATTTTTACAATGAGCAGTTCTTC. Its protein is CASSLGRNFYNEQFF.

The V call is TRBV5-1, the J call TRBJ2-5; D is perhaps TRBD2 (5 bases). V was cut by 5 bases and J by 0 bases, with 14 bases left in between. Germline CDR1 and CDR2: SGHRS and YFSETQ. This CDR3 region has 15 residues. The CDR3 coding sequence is TGCGCCAGCAGGGTCGGTAGCGCGAACCAAGAGACCCAGTACTTC. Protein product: CASRVGSANQETQYF.

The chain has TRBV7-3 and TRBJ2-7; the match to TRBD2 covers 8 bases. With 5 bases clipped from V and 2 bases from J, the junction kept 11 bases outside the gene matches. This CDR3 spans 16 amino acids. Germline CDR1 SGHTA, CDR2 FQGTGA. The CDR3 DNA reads TGTGCCAGCAGCCCGACGGGAGGGACTCAAACCTACGAGCAGTACTTC. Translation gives CASSPTGGTQTYEQYF.

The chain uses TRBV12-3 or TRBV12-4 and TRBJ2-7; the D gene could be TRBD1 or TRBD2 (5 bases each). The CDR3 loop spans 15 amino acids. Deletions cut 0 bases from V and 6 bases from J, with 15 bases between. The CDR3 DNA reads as TGTGCCAGCAGTTTAGCTCCGGGACCTCTGATCGAGCAGTACGTC. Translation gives CASSLAPGPLIEQYV.

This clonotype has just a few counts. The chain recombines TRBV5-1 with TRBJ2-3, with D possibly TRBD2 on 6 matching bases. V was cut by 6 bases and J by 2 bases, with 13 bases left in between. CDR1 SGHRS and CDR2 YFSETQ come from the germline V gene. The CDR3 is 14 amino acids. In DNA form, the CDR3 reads TGCGCCAGCACCCTTTCTAGCGCCACAGATACGCAGTATTTT. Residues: CASTLSSATDTQYF.

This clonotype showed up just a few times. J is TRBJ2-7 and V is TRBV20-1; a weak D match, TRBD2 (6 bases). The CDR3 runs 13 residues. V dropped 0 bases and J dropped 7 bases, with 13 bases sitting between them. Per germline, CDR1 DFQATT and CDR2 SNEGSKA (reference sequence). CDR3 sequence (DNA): TGCAGTGCTAGAGATACCAGGAGGGGAGAGCAGTACGTC. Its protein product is CSARDTRRGEQYV.